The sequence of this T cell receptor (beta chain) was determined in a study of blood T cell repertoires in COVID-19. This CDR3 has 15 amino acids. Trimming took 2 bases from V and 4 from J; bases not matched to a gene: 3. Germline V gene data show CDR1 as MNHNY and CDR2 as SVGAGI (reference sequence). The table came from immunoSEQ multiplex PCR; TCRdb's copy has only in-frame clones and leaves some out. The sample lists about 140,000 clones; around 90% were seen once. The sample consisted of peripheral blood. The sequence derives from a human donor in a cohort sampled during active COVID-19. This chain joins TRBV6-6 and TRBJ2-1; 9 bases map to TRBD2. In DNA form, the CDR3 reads TGTGCCAGCAGTTACGGCGGGAGGGGGTACAATGAGCAGTTCTTC. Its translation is CASSYGGRGYNEQFF.